The 18 T cell receptor beta chains presented below share a single source sample, sequenced in a study of cytomegalovirus exposure and HLA in healthy donors. The PCR ran on 60 Vbeta and 13 Jbeta primers. TCRdb's copy holds only in-frame clones and misses some; the assay was immunoSEQ multiplex PCR. Altogether more than 95,000 clones are present, around 75% being singletons, with the ten largest covering 1% to 1.5%. The source material was PBMCs. Source of these receptors: a man between 40 and 49 years old in good health and CMV-seronegative.

V and J are TRBV19 and TRBJ1-4, with 8 bases lining up with TRBD1. CDR1 and CDR2 (germline): LNHDA, SQIVND (reference sequence). V shed 3 bases and J 5 bases; nucleotides not matched to a gene: 2. This CDR3 comprises 14 residues. CDR3 loop: CASSIGQGNEKLFF. As DNA, the CDR3 is TGTGCCAGTAGTATTGGACAGGGAAATGAAAAACTGTTTTTT.

This clone was observed once. The V gene is TRBV2, the J gene TRBJ2-7; 7 bases fit TRBD1. Germline CDR1 SNHLY, CDR2 FYNNEI. V gave up 6 bases and J gave up 9 bases; unmatched junction bases: 14. The CDR3 consists of 14 residues. As DNA, the CDR3 is TGTGCCAGCAGATCCGGGACAGTAATAAGAGGGCAGTACTTC. Translating gives CASRSGTVIRGQYF.

The chain uses TRBV27 and TRBJ2-7; 9 bases map to TRBD1. The germline V gene has CDR1 MNHEY and CDR2 SMNVEV (reference sequence). The CDR3 contains 15 residues. Losses at the gene ends were 0 bases for V and 5 bases for J; bases not matched to a gene: 5. The CDR3 DNA sequence: TGTGCCAGCAGTTTATCGGGAACAGGGGGCGACGAGCAGTACTTC. Translated, it gives CASSLSGTGGDEQYF.

The J gene is TRBJ1-5, the V gene TRBV19, with D tentatively TRBD1 (5 bases). The CDR3 extends over 13 amino acids. CDR1 and CDR2 (germline): LNHDA, SQIVND (reference sequence). V was clipped by 9 bases and J by 3 bases, with 12 bases between them. DNA of the CDR3: TGTGCCAGCCGACCGACAGTCAATCAGCCCCAGCATTTT. The encoded protein is CASRPTVNQPQHF.

J is TRBJ1-1 and V is TRBV30, with D unclear. The CDR3 has 10 residues. CDR1 GTSNPN and CDR2 SVGIG come from the germline V gene (reference sequence). V lost 4 bases to trimming and J lost 3 bases, with 3 bases between them. Here the CDR3 reads CAWTDTEAFF. CDR3 sequence (DNA): TGTGCCTGGACGGACACTGAAGCTTTCTTT.

V usage is TRBV19 and J usage is TRBJ1-5; the D gene is possibly TRBD1 (5 bases). V lost 1 base and J lost 4, with 11 bases in between. The germline V gene has CDR1 LNHDA and CDR2 SQIVND (reference sequence). There are 15 residues in the CDR3. The chain's CDR3 is CASSIVAGPNQPQHF. The DNA for the CDR3 is TGTGCCAGTAGTATAGTGGCAGGGCCAAATCAGCCCCAGCATTTT.

The rearrangement links TRBV9 to TRBJ2-1; 12 bases agree with TRBD2. V dropped 4 bases and J dropped 9; count of bases not matched to a gene: 11. CDR1 and CDR2 (germline): SGDLS, YYNGEE. The CDR3 length is 16 residues. The CDR3 DNA sequence: TGTGCCAGCAGCCCCCCTAGCGGGGGGGCCTCAGGTGAGCAGTTCTTC. Translated, it gives CASSPPSGGASGEQFF.

This clone turned up a few times. The chain is built from TRBV5-8 and TRBJ2-3, with D perhaps matching TRBD2 (6 bases). With 0 bases removed from V and 5 bases from J, the gap between germline ends came to 13 bases. The CDR3 has 15 residues. Per germline, CDR1 SGHTS and CDR2 YDEGEE. The CDR3 loop reads CASSLEAGLKDTQYF. CDR3 in DNA: TGTGCCAGCAGCTTGGAGGCGGGATTAAAAGATACGCAGTATTTT.

The chain has TRBV5-1 and TRBJ2-1; D call uncertain. Germline loops: CDR1 SGHRS, CDR2 YFSETQ. V was shortened by 3 bases and J by 0 bases, with 10 bases between the two germline ends. This CDR3 is 15 amino acids long. CDR3 amino acids: CASSYFPSSYNEQFF. The CDR3 DNA reads as TGCGCCAGCAGCTATTTCCCGAGCTCCTACAATGAGCAGTTCTTC.

This clone is medium-sized within its sample. The chain combines TRBV6-1 with TRBJ2-7; a possible D gene is TRBD2 (6 bases). From germline, CDR1 is MNHNS and CDR2 SASEGT. CDR3 size: 11 residues. V gave up 11 bases and J gave up 2 bases, with 10 bases separating them. The CDR3 DNA reads TGTGCCGGAGGGAGAGCCTACGAGCAGTACTTC. Amino acid sequence: CAGGRAYEQYF.

The V and J genes are TRBV7-2 and TRBJ1-1; D remains ambiguous. The CDR3 has 13 amino acids. CDR1 is SGHTA, CDR2 FQGNSA, per germline. The V end lost 3 bases, the J end lost 0 bases, and 5 bases lay between the germline ends. The CDR3 DNA reads TGTGCCAGCAGCTTCCACATGAACACTGAAGCTTTCTTT. Amino acids: CASSFHMNTEAFF. Full variable domain (rest looked up from reference TRBV7-2 and TRBJ1-1): GAGVSQSPSNKVTEKGKDVELRCDPISGHTALYWYRQSLGQGLEFLIYFQGNSAPDKSGLPSDRFSAERTGGSVSTLTIQRTQQEDSAVYLCASSFHMNTEAFFGQGTRLTVV.

The chain couples TRBV5-1 to TRBJ1-1; D is unclear. Per the germline V gene, CDR1 is SGHRS and CDR2 is YFSETQ. The CDR3 covers 13 residues. V was trimmed by 3 bases and J by 2 bases, leaving 8 bases between them. The CDR3 sequence: CASSSGINTEAFF. DNA for the CDR3: TGCGCCAGCAGCTCCGGGATTAACACTGAAGCTTTCTTT.

V usage is TRBV7-9 and J usage is TRBJ1-2, with TRBD1 identical over 8 bases. The junction had 7 bases not matched to a gene; V was cut back by 6 bases and J by 4 bases. The CDR3 totals 14 residues. Germline assignment: CDR1 SEHNR and CDR2 FQNEAQ (reference sequence). The CDR3 nucleotides read TGTGCCAGCAGTCGTGCCGGGACAGGCTATGGCTACACCTTC. Its protein is CASSRAGTGYGYTF.

The sample holds one count of this clone. CDR3 DNA: TGTGCCAGCAGTCCGCGACAGGGGGGCAATCAGCCCCAGCATTTT. Amino acids: CASSPRQGGNQPQHF. The V and J genes are TRBV28 and TRBJ1-5, with 9 bases identical to TRBD1. J gave up 2 bases and V 5 bases, and 4 bases lay outside the gene matches. CDR1 and CDR2 (germline): MDHEN, SYDVKM. This CDR3 comprises 15 residues.

The chain combines TRBV4-1 with TRBJ2-4; 8 nucleotides line up with TRBD2. CDR1 is MGHRA, CDR2 YSYEKL, per germline. The CDR3 runs 16 residues. V lost 2 bases to trimming and J lost 7 bases; unmatched junction nucleotides: 10. The CDR3 here is CASSQQTGTRGNIQYF. The CDR3 region has the DNA TGCGCCAGCAGCCAACAAACCGGGACTAGAGGTAACATTCAGTACTTC.

The V gene is TRBV10-3, the J gene TRBJ2-5; 10 bases line up with TRBD1. V shed 11 bases and J 0 bases; nucleotides not matched to a gene: 3. There are 13 residues in the CDR3. CDR1 is ENHRY and CDR2 is SYGVKD in the germline V gene. CDR3 residues: CAVGTGDQETQYF. The CDR3 region has the DNA TGTGCCGTTGGGACAGGGGACCAAGAGACCCAGTACTTC.

V is TRBV5-1 and J is TRBJ1-2; D not resolved. Germline CDR1 and CDR2: SGHRS and YFSETQ. This CDR3 has 13 amino acids. V lost 2 bases and J lost 3, with 8 bases in between. In DNA form, the CDR3 reads TGCGCCAGCAGCTTTCAACTGGACTATGGCTACACCTTC. Protein product: CASSFQLDYGYTF.

This clone was seen a single time. The V gene is TRBV11-3, the J gene TRBJ2-1; 7 positions agree with TRBD2. Germline V gives CDR1 SGHNT, CDR2 YENEEA. Trimming took 2 bases from V and 10 from J; bases not matched to a gene: 11. The CDR3 spans 15 residues. CDR3: CASSLRLAEAKEQFF. The CDR3 DNA reads TGTGCCAGCAGCTTACGGCTAGCGGAAGCAAAAGAGCAGTTCTTC.